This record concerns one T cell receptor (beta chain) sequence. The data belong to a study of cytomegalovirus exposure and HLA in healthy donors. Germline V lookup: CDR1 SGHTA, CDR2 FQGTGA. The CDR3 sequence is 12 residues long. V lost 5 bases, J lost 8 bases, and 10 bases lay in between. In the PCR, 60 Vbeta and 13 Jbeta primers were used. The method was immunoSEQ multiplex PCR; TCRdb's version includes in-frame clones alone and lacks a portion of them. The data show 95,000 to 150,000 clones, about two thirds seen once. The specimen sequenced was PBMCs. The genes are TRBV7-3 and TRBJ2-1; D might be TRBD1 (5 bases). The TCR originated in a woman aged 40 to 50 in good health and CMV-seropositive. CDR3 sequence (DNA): TGTGCCAGCAGCCCAGGGTCGTATGAGCAGTTCTTC. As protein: CASSPGSYEQFF.